Listed below are T cell receptor beta chains from one sample, sequenced in a study of early T cells in non-severe SARS-CoV-2 infection. TCRdb re-analysed the 5' RACE reads in MiXCR, keeping a single row per CDR3 protein. The sample lists some 61,000 distinct CDR3 sequences; about 12% were seen once. Sequenced material: whole blood. Receptors were obtained from an adult who was a healthcare worker with PCR-confirmed SARS-CoV-2 infection or an uninfected control (not recorded which). The CDR3 runs from the conserved cysteine through the conserved F or W. D genes are given only for firm matches. Clone size is shown for a subset of rows, as once, few, many or a class of expanded clone.

d_gene	abundance	v_gene	j_gene	CDR3nt	CDR3aa
NA	few	TRBV6-5	TRBJ2-5	TGTGCCAGCATGGTCCAGGGCGGCTCAGAGACCCAGTACTTC	CASMVQGGSETQYF
TRBD2	NA	TRBV10-2	TRBJ2-1	TGCGCCAGCAGTGAAGCTCTAGCGGGGGACTCTGGGCAGTTCTTC	CASSEALAGDSGQFF
TRBD1	NA	TRBV5-1	TRBJ2-7	TGCGCCAGCAGCTTGTCCCGCGGGACAGGGATCCACGAGCAGTACTTC	CASSLSRGTGIHEQYF
TRBD1	NA	TRBV29-1	TRBJ1-2	TGCAGCGTCCGGGACAGGGGAGGATTCGGCTACACCTTC	CSVRDRGGFGYTF
NA	NA	TRBV7-6	TRBJ1-1	TGTGCCAGCAGCTCACAGATGAACACTGAAGCTTTCTTT	CASSSQMNTEAFF
TRBD2	NA	TRBV11-3	TRBJ2-1	TGTGCCAGCAGCTTAGCCCCTGGACTAGCGGGGTCCACCAATGAGCAGTTCTTC	CASSLAPGLAGSTNEQFF
NA	few	TRBV29-1	TRBJ2-3	TGCGGGGGTCGGATCACAGATACGCAGTATTTT	CGGRITDTQYF
NA	few	TRBV7-9	TRBJ2-3	TGTGCCAGCAGCTTATCTAGTGGGGGAGAGGATACGCAGTATTTT	CASSLSSGGEDTQYF
NA	NA	TRBV5-1	TRBJ1-2	TGCGCCAGCAGCTTTGGGGCACAGACACCTAACTATGGCTACACCTTC	CASSFGAQTPNYGYTF
NA	NA	TRBV20-1	TRBJ1-4	TGCAGTATTGAGGCGGCGGACTCTAATGAAAAACTGTTTTTT	CSIEAADSNEKLFF
NA	many	TRBV7-9	TRBJ2-3	TGTGCCAGCAGCGCAGTCACGACGGGAGTAGGTACAGATACGCAGTATTTT	CASSAVTTGVGTDTQYF
TRBD2	few	TRBV4-1	TRBJ2-3	TGCGCCAGCAGCCAAGATGGGGGGGCAGATACGCAGTATTTT	CASSQDGGADTQYF
TRBD2	few	TRBV9	TRBJ2-3	TGTGCCAGCAGCTCACCAATGGGACTAGCGGGAGAAGGGGCCACAGATACGCAGTATTTT	CASSSPMGLAGEGATDTQYF
NA	NA	TRBV11-3	TRBJ2-3	TGTGCCAGCAGCTTAGGGACTAACACAGATACGCAGTATTTT	CASSLGTNTDTQYF
TRBD2	many	TRBV7-8	TRBJ2-1	TGTGCCAGCAGCTTCGGGGGGTACAATGAGCAGTTCTTC	CASSFGGYNEQFF
TRBD2	NA	TRBV19	TRBJ2-5	TGTGCCAGTAGTACCGCTAGCGGGAAAGAGACCCAGTACTTC	CASSTASGKETQYF
NA	NA	TRBV29-1	TRBJ2-7	TGCAGCGTTGAAGTTGGACTGGGCGAGCAGTACTTC	CSVEVGLGEQYF
TRBD2	few	TRBV20-1	TRBJ2-7	TGCAGTGCTAGAGAGGACGCTGTGTGGACTAGCAAGAGTTACGAGCAGTACTTC	CSAREDAVWTSKSYEQYF
NA	NA	TRBV7-9	TRBJ2-1	TGTGCCAGCAGCTTAGTGTGGGAGCAAAGCAATGAGCAGTTCTTC	CASSLVWEQSNEQFF
NA	once	TRBV12-3/TRBV12-4	TRBJ2-3	TGTGCCAGCAGTTTTCAAGGGACAGATACGCAGTATTTT	CASSFQGTDTQYF
TRBD2	many	TRBV29-1	TRBJ2-1	TGCAGCGCCTCTAGCGGGAGGGCCATAGGGGAGCAGTTCTTC	CSASSGRAIGEQFF
TRBD1	NA	TRBV6-5	TRBJ1-4	TGTGCCAGCAGCATTGGACAGGGCGATGAAAAACTGTTTTTT	CASSIGQGDEKLFF
NA	NA	TRBV30	TRBJ2-1	TGTGCCTGGAGTAACTACAATGAGCAGTTCTTC	CAWSNYNEQFF
TRBD1	few	TRBV29-1	TRBJ1-1	TGCAGCGTCCTGACAGGGGCAACTGAAGCTTTCTTT	CSVLTGATEAFF
NA	few	TRBV6-2/TRBV6-3	TRBJ2-2	TGTGCCAGCTTGAAAGTTAACACCGGGGAGCTGTTTTTT	CASLKVNTGELFF
NA	NA	TRBV7-6	TRBJ2-1	TGTGCCAGCAGCTTAGAGGCACACAATGAGCAGTTCTTC	CASSLEAHNEQFF
NA	many	TRBV4-3	TRBJ2-3	TGCGCCAGCAGCCAAGTGGGGGCCGGGACAGATACGCAGTATTTT	CASSQVGAGTDTQYF
NA	NA	TRBV6-6	TRBJ2-1	TGTGCCAGCAGTTACTCATGGGCCGAGCCATACAATGAGCAGTTCTTC	CASSYSWAEPYNEQFF
NA	many	TRBV6-1	TRBJ2-5	TGTGCCAGCAGTGAATTGACGAACCCCAGCGAGACCCAGTACTTC	CASSELTNPSETQYF
TRBD1	NA	TRBV4-3	TRBJ1-1	TGCGCCAGCAACCGGGGACAGGGCCTCACTGAAGCTTTCTTT	CASNRGQGLTEAFF
TRBD1	many	TRBV14	TRBJ2-7	TGTGCCAGCAGCCAACGAACAGGGGGCTCCTACGAGCAGTACTTC	CASSQRTGGSYEQYF